These 14 T cell receptor beta chains were all obtained from the same sample, sequenced in a study of tumor-infiltrating lymphocytes in localized non-small cell lung cancer (dated by TCRdb to the early 2020s). Library preparation employed the immunoSEQ multiplex PCR assay. TCRdb stores this immuneACCESS table with in-frame sequences only. Part of the clones is absent; in the studies checked, under half of the shortfall reflects unresolved V genes, and no reason is known for the rest. The sample table holds roughly 30,000 clones, of which approximately 83% were seen once. Of the sample, approximately 2% falls within the top ten clones. The sequencing input was lung tumor tissue. Receptors originate from a human donor with non-small cell lung cancer.

The rearrangement joins TRBV9 to TRBJ2-1, with 7 bases matching TRBD2. With 0 bases clipped from V and 5 bases from J, the junction kept 8 bases outside the gene matches. Germline CDR1 reads SGDLS; CDR2 reads YYNGEE. The CDR3 sequence is 16 residues long. In DNA, the CDR3 is TGTGCCAGCAGCGTAGCTACCGGGGGGAAACACAATGAGCAGTTCTTC. Translating gives CASSVATGGKHNEQFF.

A remark on this clone: The same CDR3 is also encoded by other DNA sequences in this sample. The V and J genes are TRBV11-3 and TRBJ2-1; no definite D call. Germline lookup yields CDR1 SGHNT and CDR2 YENEEA. Trimming removed 0 bases from V and 7 bases from J, with 4 bases in between. This CDR3 comprises 12 residues. This chain's CDR3 is CASSLEGNEQFF. The DNA of the CDR3 is TGTGCCAGCAGCTTAGAAGGGAATGAGCAGTTCTTC.

The V and J genes are TRBV6-5 and TRBJ2-7; D might be TRBD2 (6 bases). Trimming pared 0 bases from V and 3 bases from J, leaving 15 bases between. Germline V gene sequence: CDR1 MNHEY, CDR2 SVGAGI. CDR3 length equals 16 residues. CDR3 in DNA: TGTGCCAGCAGTTACTCGTACGACTCGCGGGGCTACGAGCAGTACTTC. Protein product: CASSYSYDSRGYEQYF.

The chain joins TRBV29-1 to TRBJ2-2; no reliable D call. The V gene lost 3 bases and the J gene lost 7 bases, with 9 bases spanning the gap. Germline V gives CDR1 SQVTM, CDR2 ANQGSEA. CDR3 length: 12 amino acids. This CDR3 reads CSVDDADGELFF. The CDR3 region has the DNA TGCAGCGTTGATGACGCGGACGGGGAGCTGTTTTTT.

The J gene is TRBJ2-3, the V gene TRBV10-3; D gene uncertain. This CDR3 is 12 amino acids long. Germline V gives CDR1 ENHRY, CDR2 SYGVKD. Trimming took off 6 bases at V and 2 bases at J, with 6 bases between the two ends. CDR3 residues: CAIRGDTDTQYF. The CDR3 bases are TGTGCCATCAGAGGTGACACAGATACGCAGTATTTT.

V is TRBV5-6 and J is TRBJ1-1; D perhaps matches TRBD1 (5 bases). Trimming left V 4 bases short and J 3 bases short, with 16 bases between. The CDR3 has 15 residues. Per the germline V gene, CDR1 is SGHDT and CDR2 is YYEEEE. CDR3: CASSPGTLRHTEAFF. CDR3 in DNA: TGTGCCAGCAGCCCTGGGACCCTGCGTCACACTGAAGCTTTCTTT.

This clone has just one count. For the CDR3, the DNA is TGTGCCAGCAGCCAAGGGGACAACCGCGCAAATGAGCAGTTCTTC. It translates to CASSQGDNRANEQFF. The chain employs TRBV4-2 and TRBJ2-1, with TRBD1 as a possible D gene (6 bases). Germline CDR1 and CDR2: LGHNA and YNFKEQ. The CDR3 is made up of 15 amino acids. The V end was cut by 1 base, the J end by 7 bases, with 14 bases between.

CDR3 loop: CASSSRQGRETQYF. CDR3 sequence (DNA): TGTGCCAGCAGCTCCCGACAGGGGAGAGAGACCCAGTACTTC. The chain combines TRBV7-9 with TRBJ2-5, with 8 bases matching TRBD1. The V gene's germline CDR1 is SEHNR and CDR2 FQNEAQ (reference sequence). The CDR3 length is 14 residues. Trimming cost V 4 bases and J 4 bases; bases outside gene matches: 5.

This chain connects TRBV6-5 to TRBJ2-7; D gene unclear. The CDR3 has 12 residues. CDR1 and CDR2 from the germline V gene are MNHEY and SVGAGI. Trimming took 2 bases from V and 5 from J, leaving 7 bases between them. CDR3 protein: CASSYGNHEQYF. The CDR3 DNA reads TGTGCCAGCAGTTACGGGAATCACGAGCAGTACTTC.

The genes are TRBV7-9 and TRBJ2-5, with 9 bases identical to TRBD2. Germline CDR1 and CDR2: SEHNR and FQNEAQ (reference sequence). This CDR3 has 14 residues. J gave up 5 bases and V 7 bases, and 8 bases lay outside the gene matches. This chain's CDR3 is CASIRSGGWETQYF. The CDR3 nucleotides are TGTGCCAGCATCCGTAGCGGGGGTTGGGAGACCCAGTACTTC.

J is TRBJ1-1 and V is TRBV19; no definite D call. The V and J ends lost 5 bases and 1 base respectively, with 11 bases between them. The CDR3 spans 14 residues. Germline loops: CDR1 LNHDA, CDR2 SQIVND (reference sequence). In DNA form, the CDR3 reads TGTGCCAGTAGTCCTGGGGTCAGGAACACTGAAGCTTTCTTT. Its translation: CASSPGVRNTEAFF.

This clone was seen only once. This chain joins TRBV2 and TRBJ1-4; no definite D call. Germline CDR1 and CDR2: SNHLY and FYNNEI. The V end lost 8 bases, the J end lost 3 bases, and 16 bases lay between the germline ends. There are 15 residues in the CDR3. CDR3 bases: TGTGCCAGCCTCCCACTCGAGACTGCTAATGAAAAACTGTTTTTT. It is translated as CASLPLETANEKLFF.

The chain has TRBV19 and TRBJ2-7; 7 nucleotides align to TRBD1. From germline, CDR1 is LNHDA and CDR2 SQIVND (reference sequence). Germline trimming cut 4 bases from V and 2 bases from J; bases unmatched to any gene: 8. The CDR3 is 15 amino acids. CDR3 amino acids: CASSNPGQSTYEQYF. In DNA, the CDR3 is TGTGCCAGTAGTAATCCGGGACAGAGCACCTACGAGCAGTACTTC.

The chain couples TRBV19 to TRBJ2-3; D uncertain. The ends were cut back, 6 bases at V and 2 bases at J, with 12 bases in the middle. Germline V CDR1 and CDR2: LNHDA, SQIVND (reference sequence). CDR3 length: 14 residues. CDR3 protein: CASRRQTVTDTQYF. The CDR3 region has the DNA TGTGCCAGTAGGAGGCAGACGGTCACAGATACGCAGTATTTT.